A selection of T cell receptor beta chains follows, all from one sample in a study of early T cells in non-severe SARS-CoV-2 infection. One entry per CDR3 protein results from TCRdb running MiXCR on the 5' RACE reads. The table includes roughly 64,000 distinct CDR3 sequences, roughly 12% detected once. The specimen was whole blood, collected at baseline. These receptors all come from an adult who was a healthcare worker with PCR-confirmed SARS-CoV-2 infection or an uninfected control (not recorded which). CDR3s include the opening cysteine and the closing phenylalanine or tryptophan. Each record gives: J gene, D gene, clone size, V gene, CDR3 DNA, CDR3 protein. The D gene is left open where the match is weak. Clone sizes are given selectively: once, few, many, or a class where the clone is expanded.

TRBJ1-3 . many TRBV6-6 TGTGCCAGCAGTGAAGGGGGGGGTTCCTCTGGAAACACCATATATTTT CASSEGGGSSGNTIYF
TRBJ2-3 TRBD2 once TRBV7-6 TGTGCCAGCAGCTTAGTCTCCGGGGGGGCATTTGATACGCAGTATTTT CASSLVSGGAFDTQYF
TRBJ2-2 TRBD2 . TRBV10-1 TGCGCCAGCGGGAACGGACTAGCGGGAGGCACCGGGGAGCTGTTTTTT CASGNGLAGGTGELFF
TRBJ1-1 . . TRBV29-1 TGCAGCGCCGGACAGTTCTCACGATGGGGGAGCACTGAAGCTTTCTTT CSAGQFSRWGSTEAFF
TRBJ2-1 . . TRBV2 TGTGCCAGCAGCGGGGGCATGCCGGCGGTTGAGCAGTTCTTC CASSGGMPAVEQFF
TRBJ1-2 . many TRBV30 TGTGCCTGGATAGGGGACGGGAACTATGGCTACACCTTC CAWIGDGNYGYTF
TRBJ2-5 TRBD2 many TRBV12-3/TRBV12-4 TGTGCCAGCACCCGGACTAGCGGGCTCTGGGAGACCCAGTACTTC CASTRTSGLWETQYF
TRBJ2-2 TRBD2 few TRBV5-4 TGTGCCAGCAGCTTAGGACTAGCCTTTAACACCGGGGAGCTGTTTTTT CASSLGLAFNTGELFF
TRBJ2-2 TRBD2 . TRBV29-1 TGCAGCGTTGCAACCATGCGGGGGGCGGCCGGGGAGCTGTTTTTT CSVATMRGAAGELFF
TRBJ1-1 . few TRBV6-6 TGTGCCAGCAGTTACAACGAGGGGATTTGGGACACTGAAGCTTTCTTT CASSYNEGIWDTEAFF
TRBJ2-1 . few TRBV6-5 TGTGCCAGCAGTTACGCCGGAGGGAAGAATGAGCAGTTCTTC CASSYAGGKNEQFF
TRBJ1-6 . many TRBV6-2/TRBV6-3 TGTGCCAGCAGTTACCCCGGGACTTTTTCTTCACCCCTCCACTTT CASSYPGTFSSPLHF
TRBJ2-5 TRBD2 . TRBV5-1 TGCGCCAGCAGCGCTAGCGGGGGAGTGGAGACCCAGTACTTC CASSASGGVETQYF
TRBJ1-4 . few TRBV20-1 TGCAGTGCTCGGACAAGGGCAACTAATGAAAAACTGTTTTTT CSARTRATNEKLFF
TRBJ2-7 TRBD1 . TRBV12-3/TRBV12-4 TGTGCCAGCAGCCTACAGGGGTTCTCCTACGAGCAGTACTTC CASSLQGFSYEQYF
TRBJ2-2 . few TRBV12-3/TRBV12-4 TGTGCCAGCAAGGGCCCCGGGGAGCTGTTTTTT CASKGPGELFF
TRBJ2-3 . . TRBV20-1 TGCAGTGCTAGCTCCGGGCTCTGGGGGACGTATTTT CSASSGLWGTYF
TRBJ2-3 TRBD1 few TRBV12-3/TRBV12-4 TGTGCCAGCAGCATGACAGGGCCCGCAGATACGCAGTATTTT CASSMTGPADTQYF
TRBJ2-2 TRBD1 . TRBV30 TGTGCCTGGAGGCAACAGGGGGCGAACACCGGGGAGCTGTTTTTT CAWRQQGANTGELFF
TRBJ1-5 . few TRBV2 TGTGCCAGCAGTGAACGATCTAGCAAGCCCCAGCATTTT CASSERSSKPQHF
TRBJ1-2 . few TRBV6-5 TGTGCCAGCAGTTTTGGGGGTGAGAGCTATGGCTACACCTTC CASSFGGESYGYTF
TRBJ1-5 . . TRBV5-5 TGTGCCAGCAGCTTGATGGGCAATCAGCCCCAGCATTTT CASSLMGNQPQHF
TRBJ2-5 . few TRBV2 TGTGCCAGCAGTGACAGGGTGATCGAGACCCAGTACTTC CASSDRVIETQYF
TRBJ2-1 . . TRBV2 TGTGCCAGCATACAGAACTCTGGGGGGCAGTTCTTC CASIQNSGGQFF
TRBJ1-2 TRBD1 few TRBV5-4 TGTGCCAGCAGCAGCATACAGGGGCCGGCCTATGGCTACACCTTC CASSSIQGPAYGYTF
TRBJ2-7 TRBD1 few TRBV10-3 TGTGCCATCGGGGACAGGACCTACGAGCAGTACTTC CAIGDRTYEQYF
TRBJ2-7 . few TRBV15 TGTGCCACCAGCAGAGCTGGTCAGGGCGAGCAGTACTTC CATSRAGQGEQYF
TRBJ2-1 TRBD2 few TRBV20-1 TGCAGTGCTAGAACGACGGGGGGGCAGGGGAATGAGCAGTTCTTC CSARTTGGQGNEQFF
TRBJ2-5 TRBD2 . TRBV3-1 TGTGCCAGCAGCTTTCTAGCGGCACGCCAAGAGACCCAGTACTTC CASSFLAARQETQYF
TRBJ2-5 . few TRBV7-3 TGTGCCAGCAGCTTCACGGGGGGCAGCGGAGAGACCCAGTACTTC CASSFTGGSGETQYF
TRBJ2-2 TRBD1 many TRBV6-1 TGTGCCAGCAATTGGGACAGAGACACCGGGGAGCTGTTTTTT CASNWDRDTGELFF
TRBJ1-1 . many TRBV6-4 TGTGCCAGCAGTGAACGGGGGGCAGCACAACTTGACACTGAAGCTTTCTTT CASSERGAAQLDTEAFF
TRBJ1-2 . . TRBV2 TGTGCCAGCTCTAAGACAGACGCAGTGGATGGCTACACCTTC CASSKTDAVDGYTF
TRBJ2-1 TRBD1 . TRBV30 TGTGCCTGGAGTGTAGCGACAGGGTTTGCCAATGAGCAGTTCTTC CAWSVATGFANEQFF
TRBJ1-3 . many TRBV11-2 TGTGCCAGCAGTGAATGGGATCTCTCTGGAAACACCATATATTTT CASSEWDLSGNTIYF
TRBJ2-1 TRBD2 few TRBV12-3/TRBV12-4 TGTGCCAGCAGTCCCAGGACTAGCGGGGGAACTGAGCAGTTCTTC CASSPRTSGGTEQFF
TRBJ2-5 TRBD2 many TRBV2 TGTGCCAGCAGTCAACGACTAGCGGGGGGCCACCAAGAGACCCAGTACTTC CASSQRLAGGHQETQYF